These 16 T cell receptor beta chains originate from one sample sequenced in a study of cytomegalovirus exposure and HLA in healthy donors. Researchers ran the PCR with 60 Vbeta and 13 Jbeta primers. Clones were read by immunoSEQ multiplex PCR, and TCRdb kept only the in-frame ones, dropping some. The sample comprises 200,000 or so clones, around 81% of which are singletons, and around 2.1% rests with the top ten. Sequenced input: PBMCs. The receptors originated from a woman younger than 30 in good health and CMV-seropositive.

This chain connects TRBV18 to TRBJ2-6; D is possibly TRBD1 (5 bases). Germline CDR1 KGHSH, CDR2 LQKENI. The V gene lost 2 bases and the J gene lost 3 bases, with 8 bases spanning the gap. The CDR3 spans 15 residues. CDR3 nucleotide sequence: TGTGCCAGCTCACCAGGGGCGCTTGGGGCCAACGTCCTGACTTTC. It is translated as CASSPGALGANVLTF.

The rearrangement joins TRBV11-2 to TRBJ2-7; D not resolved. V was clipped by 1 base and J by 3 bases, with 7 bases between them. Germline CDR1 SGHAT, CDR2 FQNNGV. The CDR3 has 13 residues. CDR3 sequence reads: CASSLGSNYEQYV. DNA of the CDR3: TGTGCCAGCAGCTTAGGGTCTAACTACGAGCAGTACGTC.

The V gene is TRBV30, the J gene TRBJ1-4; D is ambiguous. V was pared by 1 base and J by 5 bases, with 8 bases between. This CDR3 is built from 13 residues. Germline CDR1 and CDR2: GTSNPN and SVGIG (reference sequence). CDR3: CAWSGLTNEKLFF. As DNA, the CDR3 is TGTGCCTGGAGTGGGCTTACGAATGAAAAACTGTTTTTT.

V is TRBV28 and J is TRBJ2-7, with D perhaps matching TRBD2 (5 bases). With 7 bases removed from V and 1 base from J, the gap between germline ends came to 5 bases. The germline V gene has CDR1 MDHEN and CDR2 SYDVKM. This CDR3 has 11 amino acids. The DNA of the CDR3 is TGTGCCAGCACGGGGTCCTACGAGCAGTACTTC. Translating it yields CASTGSYEQYF. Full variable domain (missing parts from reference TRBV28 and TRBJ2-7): DVKVTQSSRYLVKRTGEKVFLECVQDMDHENMFWYRQDPGLGLRLIYFSYDVKMKEKGDIPEGYSVSREKKERFSLILESASTNQTSMYLCASTGSYEQYFGPGTRLTVT.

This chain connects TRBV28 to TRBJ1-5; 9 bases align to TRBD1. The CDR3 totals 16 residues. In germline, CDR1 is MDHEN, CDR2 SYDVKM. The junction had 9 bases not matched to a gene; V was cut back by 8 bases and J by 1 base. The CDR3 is CASRPGTGFSNQPQHF. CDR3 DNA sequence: TGTGCCAGCCGCCCCGGGACAGGGTTCAGCAATCAGCCCCAGCATTTT.

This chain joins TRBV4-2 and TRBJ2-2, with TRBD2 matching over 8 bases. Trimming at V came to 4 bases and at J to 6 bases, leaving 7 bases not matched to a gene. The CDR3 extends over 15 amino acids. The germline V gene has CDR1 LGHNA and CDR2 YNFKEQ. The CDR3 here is CASSRRLARAGELFF. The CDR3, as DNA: TGTGCCAGCAGCCGCCGACTAGCGCGGGCCGGGGAGCTGTTTTTT.

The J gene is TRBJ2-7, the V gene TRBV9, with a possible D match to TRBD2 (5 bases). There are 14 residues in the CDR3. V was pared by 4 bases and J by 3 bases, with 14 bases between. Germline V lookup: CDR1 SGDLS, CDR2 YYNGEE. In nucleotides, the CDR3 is TGTGCCAGCAGCCCCGGGGTAGCAGTCTACGAGCAGTACGTC. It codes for CASSPGVAVYEQYV.

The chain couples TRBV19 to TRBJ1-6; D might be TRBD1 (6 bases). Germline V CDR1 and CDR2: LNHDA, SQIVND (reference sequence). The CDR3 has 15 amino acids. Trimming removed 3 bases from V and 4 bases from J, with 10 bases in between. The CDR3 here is CASSIGQSYNSPLHF. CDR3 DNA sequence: TGTGCCAGTAGTATCGGACAGTCTTATAATTCACCCCTCCACTTT.

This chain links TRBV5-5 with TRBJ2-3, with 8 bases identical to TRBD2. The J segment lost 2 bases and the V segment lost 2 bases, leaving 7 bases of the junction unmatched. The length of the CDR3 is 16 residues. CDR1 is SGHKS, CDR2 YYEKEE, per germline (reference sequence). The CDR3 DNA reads TGTGCCAGCAGCTTCCCCGGGGGGGCTAACACAGATACGCAGTATTTT. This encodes CASSFPGGANTDTQYF.

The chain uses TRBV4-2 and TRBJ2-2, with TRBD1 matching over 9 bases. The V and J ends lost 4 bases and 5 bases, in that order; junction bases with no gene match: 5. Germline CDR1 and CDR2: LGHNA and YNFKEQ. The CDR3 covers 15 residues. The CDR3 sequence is CASSLDRGVTGELFF. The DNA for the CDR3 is TGTGCCAGCAGCCTCGACAGGGGGGTAACCGGGGAGCTGTTTTTT.

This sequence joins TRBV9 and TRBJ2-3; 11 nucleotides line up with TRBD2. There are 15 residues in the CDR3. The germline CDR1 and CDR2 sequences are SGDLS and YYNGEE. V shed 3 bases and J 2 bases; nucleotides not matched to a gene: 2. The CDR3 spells CASSALAGDTDTQYF. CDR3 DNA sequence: TGTGCCAGCAGCGCACTAGCGGGGGACACAGATACGCAGTATTTT.

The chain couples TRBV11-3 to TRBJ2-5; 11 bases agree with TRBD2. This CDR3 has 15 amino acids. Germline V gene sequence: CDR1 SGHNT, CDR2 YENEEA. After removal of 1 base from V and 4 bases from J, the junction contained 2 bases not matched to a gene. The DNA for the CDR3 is TGTGCCAGCAGCTTAGGCCTAGCGGGGGGAGAGACCCAGTACTTC. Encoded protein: CASSLGLAGGETQYF.

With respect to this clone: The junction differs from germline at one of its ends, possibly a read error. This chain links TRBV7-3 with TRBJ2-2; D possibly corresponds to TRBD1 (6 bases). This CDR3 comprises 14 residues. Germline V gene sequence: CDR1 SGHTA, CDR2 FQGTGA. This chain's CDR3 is CASSATGWVGEPFF. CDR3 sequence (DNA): TGTGCCAGCAGCGCCACAGGGTGGGTCGGGGAGCCGTTTTTT.

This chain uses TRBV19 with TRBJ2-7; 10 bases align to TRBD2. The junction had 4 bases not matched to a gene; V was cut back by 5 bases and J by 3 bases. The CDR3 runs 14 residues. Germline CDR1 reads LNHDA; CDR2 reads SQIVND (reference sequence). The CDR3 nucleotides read TGTGCCAGTAGTCCTAGGACTAGCGGCTACGAGCAGTACTTC. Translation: CASSPRTSGYEQYF.

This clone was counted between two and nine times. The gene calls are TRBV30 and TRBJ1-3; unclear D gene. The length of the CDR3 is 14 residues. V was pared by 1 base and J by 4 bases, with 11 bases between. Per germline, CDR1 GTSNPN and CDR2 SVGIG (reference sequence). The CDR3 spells CAWSEEASGNTIYF. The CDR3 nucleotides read TGTGCCTGGAGTGAAGAGGCGTCCGGAAACACCATATATTTT.

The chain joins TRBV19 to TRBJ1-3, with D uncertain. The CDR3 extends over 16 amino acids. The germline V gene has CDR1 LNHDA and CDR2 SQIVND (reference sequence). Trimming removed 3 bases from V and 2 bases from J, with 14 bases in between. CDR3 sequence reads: CASSIGGSFPGNTIYF. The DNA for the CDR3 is TGTGCCAGTAGTATTGGCGGGTCATTCCCTGGAAACACCATATATTTT.